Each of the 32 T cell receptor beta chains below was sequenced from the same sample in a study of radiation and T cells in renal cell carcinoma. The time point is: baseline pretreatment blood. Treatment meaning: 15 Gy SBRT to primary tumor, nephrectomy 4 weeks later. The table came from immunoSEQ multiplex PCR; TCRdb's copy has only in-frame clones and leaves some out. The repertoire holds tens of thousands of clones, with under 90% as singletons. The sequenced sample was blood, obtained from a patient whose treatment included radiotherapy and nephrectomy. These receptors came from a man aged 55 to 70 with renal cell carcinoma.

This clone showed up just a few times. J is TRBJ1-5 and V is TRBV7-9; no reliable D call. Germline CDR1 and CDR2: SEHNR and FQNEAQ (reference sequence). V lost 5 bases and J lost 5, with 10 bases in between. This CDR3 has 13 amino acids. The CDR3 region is CASSHSPYQPQHF. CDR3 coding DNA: TGTGCCAGCAGCCATAGTCCGTATCAGCCCCAGCATTTT.

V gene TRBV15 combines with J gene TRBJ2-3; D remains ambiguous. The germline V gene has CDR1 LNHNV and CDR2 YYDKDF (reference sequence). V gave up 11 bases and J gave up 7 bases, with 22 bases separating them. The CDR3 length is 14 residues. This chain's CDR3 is CAASSLTGRNTQYF. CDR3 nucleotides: TGTGCCGCCTCTTCCTTGACCGGACGTAATACGCAGTATTTT.

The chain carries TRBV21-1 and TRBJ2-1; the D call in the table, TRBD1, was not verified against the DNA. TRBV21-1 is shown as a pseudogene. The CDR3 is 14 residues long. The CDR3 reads CAPSQGGAYNEQFF. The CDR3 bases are TGTGCCCCAAGCCAGGGGGGCGCCTACAATGAGCAGTTCTTC.

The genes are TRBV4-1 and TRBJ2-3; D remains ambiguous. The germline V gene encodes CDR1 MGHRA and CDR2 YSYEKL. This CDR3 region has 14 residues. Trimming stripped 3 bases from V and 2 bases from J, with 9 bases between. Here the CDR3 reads CASSHLEITDTQYF. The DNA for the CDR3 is TGCGCCAGCAGCCACCTCGAGATCACAGATACGCAGTATTTT.

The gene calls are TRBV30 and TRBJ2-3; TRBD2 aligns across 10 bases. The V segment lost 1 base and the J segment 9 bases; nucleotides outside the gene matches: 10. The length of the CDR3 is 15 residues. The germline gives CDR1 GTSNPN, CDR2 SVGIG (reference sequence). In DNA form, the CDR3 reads TGTGCCTGGAGTGGAAGACTAGCGGGTCTGGTAACGCAGTATTTT. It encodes CAWSGRLAGLVTQYF.

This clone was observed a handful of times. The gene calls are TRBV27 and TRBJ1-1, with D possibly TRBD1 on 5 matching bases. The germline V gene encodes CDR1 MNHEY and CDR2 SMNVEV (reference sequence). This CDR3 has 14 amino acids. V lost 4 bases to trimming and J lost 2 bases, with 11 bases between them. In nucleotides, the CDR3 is TGTGCCAGCAGTTCCCCAGGGAACAACACTGAAGCTTTCTTT. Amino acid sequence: CASSSPGNNTEAFF.

CDR3 sequence reads: CASSFRDEQYF. The DNA for the CDR3 is TGCGCCAGCAGCTTTCGGGACGAGCAGTACTTC. This chain joins TRBV5-1 and TRBJ2-7, with D hard to call. The CDR3 has 11 residues. The V and J ends lost 2 bases and 5 bases respectively, with 5 bases between them. The germline CDR1 and CDR2 sequences are SGHRS and YFSETQ.

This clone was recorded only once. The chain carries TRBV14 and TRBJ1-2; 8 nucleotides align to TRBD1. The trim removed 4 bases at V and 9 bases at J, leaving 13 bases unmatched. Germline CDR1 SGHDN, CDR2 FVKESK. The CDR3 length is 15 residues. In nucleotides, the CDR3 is TGTGCCAGCAGCCGCCTCGGACAGGGTGCTGTGAGCTACACCTTC. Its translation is CASSRLGQGAVSYTF.

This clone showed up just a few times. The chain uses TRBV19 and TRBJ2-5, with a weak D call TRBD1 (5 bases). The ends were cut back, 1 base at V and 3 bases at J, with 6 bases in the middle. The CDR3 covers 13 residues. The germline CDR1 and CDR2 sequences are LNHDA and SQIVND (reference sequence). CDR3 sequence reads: CASSIAREETQYF. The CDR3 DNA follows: TGTGCCAGTAGTATAGCCAGGGAAGAGACCCAGTACTTC.

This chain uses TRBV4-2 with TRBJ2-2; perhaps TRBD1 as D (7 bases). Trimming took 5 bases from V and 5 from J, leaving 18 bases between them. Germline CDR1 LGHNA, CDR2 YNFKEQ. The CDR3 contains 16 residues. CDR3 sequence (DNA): TGTGCCAGCAGCGGTCAGGGGGGACAGCGGACCGGGGAGCTGTTTTTT. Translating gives CASSGQGGQRTGELFF.

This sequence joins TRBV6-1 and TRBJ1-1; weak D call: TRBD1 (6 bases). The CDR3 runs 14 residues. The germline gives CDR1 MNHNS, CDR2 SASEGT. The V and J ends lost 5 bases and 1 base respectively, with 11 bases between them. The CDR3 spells CASSLIRGNTEAFF. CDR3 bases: TGTGCCAGCAGTCTAATCAGGGGGAACACTGAAGCTTTCTTT.

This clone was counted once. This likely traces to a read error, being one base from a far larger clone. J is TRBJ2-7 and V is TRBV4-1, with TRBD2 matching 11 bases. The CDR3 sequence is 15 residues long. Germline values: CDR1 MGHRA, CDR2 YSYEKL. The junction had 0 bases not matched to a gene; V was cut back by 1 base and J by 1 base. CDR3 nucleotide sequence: TGCGCCAGCAGCCAAGGACTAGCGGGATCCTACGAGCAGTACTTC. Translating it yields CASSQGLAGSYEQYF.

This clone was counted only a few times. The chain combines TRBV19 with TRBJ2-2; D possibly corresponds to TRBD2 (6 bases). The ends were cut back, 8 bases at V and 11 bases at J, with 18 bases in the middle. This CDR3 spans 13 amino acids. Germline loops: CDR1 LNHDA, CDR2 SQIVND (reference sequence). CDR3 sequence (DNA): TGTGCCAGTTTGGGGCAGGGAGGAGGAGAGCTGTTTTTT. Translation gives CASLGQGGGELFF.

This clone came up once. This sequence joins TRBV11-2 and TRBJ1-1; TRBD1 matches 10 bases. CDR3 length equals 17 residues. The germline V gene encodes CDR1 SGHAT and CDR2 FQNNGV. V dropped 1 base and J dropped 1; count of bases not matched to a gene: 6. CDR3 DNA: TGTGCCAGCAGCTTAGTCGGGACAGGGGCGCGGAACACTGAAGCTTTCTTT. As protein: CASSLVGTGARNTEAFF.

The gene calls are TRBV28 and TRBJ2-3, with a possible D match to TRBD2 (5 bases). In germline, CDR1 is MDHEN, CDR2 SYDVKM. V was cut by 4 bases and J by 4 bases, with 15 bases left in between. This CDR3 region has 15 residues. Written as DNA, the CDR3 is TGTGCCAGCAGTTCTCAGGCGGGTTGGGCAGATACGCAGTATTTT. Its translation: CASSSQAGWADTQYF.

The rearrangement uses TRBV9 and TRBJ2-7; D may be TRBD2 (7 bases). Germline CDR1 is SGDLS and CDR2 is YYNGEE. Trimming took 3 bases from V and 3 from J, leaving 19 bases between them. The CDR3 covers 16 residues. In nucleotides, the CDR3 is TGTGCCAGCAGCGCGAGGGGGGTTAGCGGGCGCTACGAGCAGTACTTC. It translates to CASSARGVSGRYEQYF.

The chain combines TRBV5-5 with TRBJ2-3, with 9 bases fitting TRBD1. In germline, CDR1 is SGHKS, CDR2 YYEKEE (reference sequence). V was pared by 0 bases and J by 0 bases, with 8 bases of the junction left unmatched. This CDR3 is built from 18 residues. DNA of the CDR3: TGTGCCAGCAGCTTGGTAGGGTTCGGACAGGGGAGCACAGATACGCAGTATTTT. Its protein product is CASSLVGFGQGSTDTQYF. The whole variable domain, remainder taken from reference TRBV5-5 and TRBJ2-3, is DAGVTQSPTHLIKTRGQQVTLRCSPISGHKSVSWYQQVLGQGPQFIFQYYEKEERGRGNFPDRFSARQFPNYSSELNVNALLLGDSALYLCASSLVGFGQGSTDTQYFGPGTRLTVL.

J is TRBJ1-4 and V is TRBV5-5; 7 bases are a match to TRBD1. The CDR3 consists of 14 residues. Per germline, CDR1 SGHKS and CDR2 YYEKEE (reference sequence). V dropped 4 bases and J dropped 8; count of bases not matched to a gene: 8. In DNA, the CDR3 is TGTGCCAGCAGCCACAGGGGATTTCGGGAAAAACTGTTTTTT. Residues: CASSHRGFREKLFF.

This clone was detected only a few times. The chain's CDR3 is CSVEGGQGYTDTQYF. In nucleotides, the CDR3 is TGCAGCGTTGAAGGCGGTCAGGGATACACAGATACGCAGTATTTT. J is TRBJ2-3 and V is TRBV29-1; the D gene is possibly TRBD1 (5 bases). V was trimmed by 1 base and J by 2 bases, leaving 13 bases between them. CDR3 length: 15 residues. Germline V lookup: CDR1 SQVTM, CDR2 ANQGSEA.

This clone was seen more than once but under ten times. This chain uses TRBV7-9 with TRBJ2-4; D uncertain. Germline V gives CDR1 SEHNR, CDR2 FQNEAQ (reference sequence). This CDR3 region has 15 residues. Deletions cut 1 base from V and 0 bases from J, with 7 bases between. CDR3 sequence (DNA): TGTGCCAGCAGCTTAGGCAGGAGAGCCAAAAACATTCAGTACTTC. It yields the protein CASSLGRRAKNIQYF.

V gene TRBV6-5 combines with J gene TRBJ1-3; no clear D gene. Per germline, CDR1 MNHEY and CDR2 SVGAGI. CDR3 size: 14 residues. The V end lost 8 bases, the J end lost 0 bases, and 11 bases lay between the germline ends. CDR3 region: CASRQDPSGNTIYF. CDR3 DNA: TGTGCCAGCCGTCAGGACCCCTCTGGAAACACCATATATTTT.

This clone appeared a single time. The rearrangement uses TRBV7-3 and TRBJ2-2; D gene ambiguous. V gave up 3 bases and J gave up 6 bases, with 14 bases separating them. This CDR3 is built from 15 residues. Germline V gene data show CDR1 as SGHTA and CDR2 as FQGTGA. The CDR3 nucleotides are TGTGCCAGCAGCTTGATGGCAGTCGCTCCCGGGGAGCTGTTTTTT. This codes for CASSLMAVAPGELFF.

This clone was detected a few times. CDR3 region: CASSSGTSGIQDTQYF. In DNA, the CDR3 is TGTGCCAGCAGCTCAGGGACTAGCGGGATTCAAGATACGCAGTATTTT. The J gene is TRBJ2-3, the V gene TRBV5-4; 13 positions match TRBD2. This CDR3 region has 16 residues. The J segment lost 5 bases and the V segment lost 3 bases, leaving 6 bases of the junction unmatched. Germline loops: CDR1 SGHNT, CDR2 YYREEE (reference sequence).

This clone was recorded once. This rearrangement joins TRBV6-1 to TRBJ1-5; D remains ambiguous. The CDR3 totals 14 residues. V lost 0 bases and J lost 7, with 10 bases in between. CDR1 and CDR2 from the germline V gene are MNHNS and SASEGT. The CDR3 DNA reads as TGTGCCAGCAGTGAAGCGGATTTTTTGCAGCCCCAGCATTTT. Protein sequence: CASSEADFLQPQHF.

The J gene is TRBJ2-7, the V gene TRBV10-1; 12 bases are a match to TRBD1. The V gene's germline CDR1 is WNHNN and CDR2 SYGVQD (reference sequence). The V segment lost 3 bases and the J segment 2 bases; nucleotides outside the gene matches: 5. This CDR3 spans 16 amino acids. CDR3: CASSDQGQGAPYEQYF. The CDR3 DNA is TGCGCCAGCAGTGACCAGGGACAGGGGGCCCCCTACGAGCAGTACTTC.

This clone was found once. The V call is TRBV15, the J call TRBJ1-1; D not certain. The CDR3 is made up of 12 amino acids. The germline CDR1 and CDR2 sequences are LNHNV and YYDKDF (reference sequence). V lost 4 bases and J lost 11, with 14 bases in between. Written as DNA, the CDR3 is TGTGCCACCAGCACAGCCCAGCTTGAGGCTTTCTTT. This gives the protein CATSTAQLEAFF. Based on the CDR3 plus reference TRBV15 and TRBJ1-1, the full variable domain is DAMVIQNPRYQVTQFGKPVTLSCSQTLNHNVMYWYQQKSSQAPKLLFHYYDKDFNNEADTPDNFQSRRPNTSFCFLDIRSPGLGDTAMYLCATSTAQLEAFFGQGTRLTVV.

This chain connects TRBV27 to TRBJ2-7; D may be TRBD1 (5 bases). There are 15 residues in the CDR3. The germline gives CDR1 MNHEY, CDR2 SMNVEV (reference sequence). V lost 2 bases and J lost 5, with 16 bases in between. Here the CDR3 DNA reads TGTGCCAGCAGTTTAGCAGGGATCCCCACTAACGAGCAGTACTTC. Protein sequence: CASSLAGIPTNEQYF.

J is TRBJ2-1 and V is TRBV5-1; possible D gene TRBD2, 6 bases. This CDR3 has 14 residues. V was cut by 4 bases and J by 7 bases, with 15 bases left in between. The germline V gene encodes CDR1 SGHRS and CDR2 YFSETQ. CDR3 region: CASSNGGGGNEQFF. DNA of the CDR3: TGCGCCAGCAGCAACGGGGGAGGAGGAAATGAGCAGTTCTTC.

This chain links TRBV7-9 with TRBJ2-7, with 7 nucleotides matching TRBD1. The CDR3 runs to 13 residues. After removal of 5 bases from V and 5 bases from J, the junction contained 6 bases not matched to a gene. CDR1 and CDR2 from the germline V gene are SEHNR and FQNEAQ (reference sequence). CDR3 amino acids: CASSPDRVHEQYF. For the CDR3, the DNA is TGTGCCAGCAGCCCAGACAGGGTCCACGAGCAGTACTTC.

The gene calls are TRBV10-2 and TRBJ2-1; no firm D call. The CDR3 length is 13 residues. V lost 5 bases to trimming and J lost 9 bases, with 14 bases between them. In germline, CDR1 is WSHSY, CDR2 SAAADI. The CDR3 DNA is TGCGCCAGCAGTTTTGGGGATCCGGGTGAGCAGTTCTTC. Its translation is CASSFGDPGEQFF.

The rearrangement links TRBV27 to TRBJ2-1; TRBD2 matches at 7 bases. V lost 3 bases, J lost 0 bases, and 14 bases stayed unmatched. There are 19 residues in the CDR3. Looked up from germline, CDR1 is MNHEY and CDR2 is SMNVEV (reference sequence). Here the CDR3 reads CASSFERESDTSSYNEQFF. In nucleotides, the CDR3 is TGTGCCAGCAGTTTCGAGCGGGAATCCGATACGAGCTCCTACAATGAGCAGTTCTTC.

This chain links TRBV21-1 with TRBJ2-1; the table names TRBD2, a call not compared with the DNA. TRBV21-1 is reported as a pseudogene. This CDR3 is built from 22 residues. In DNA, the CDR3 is TGTGCCAGCAGCAAAGGGGCCTCGGGACTAGCGGGACTCGAGAGCTCCTACAATGAGCAGTTCTTC. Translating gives CASSKGASGLAGLESSYNEQFF.